The clone carrying this T cell receptor (beta chain) was found once. Its antigen is not known. Germline-derived CDR1 and CDR2 are SGHVS and FQNEAQ. The CDR3 length is 17 residues. The ends were cut back, 4 bases at V and 5 bases at J, with 23 bases in the middle. These data come from a study of cytomegalovirus exposure and HLA in healthy donors. Study-level information: The study's early data release held about 77 million unique TCRs from HLA-typed donors.

Study-level findings and limits: Both high specificity and high sensitivity reportedly marked the classifier's diagnosis of cytomegalovirus status.

Vbeta (60) and Jbeta (13) primers were used in the PCR. The method was immunoSEQ multiplex PCR; TCRdb's version includes in-frame clones alone and lacks a portion of them. Here the sample spans about 93,000 clones, around 78% being singletons. The TCR originated in a man aged 25-45 years in good health and CMV-seronegative. The rearrangement uses TRBV7-8 and TRBJ1-2; D call uncertain. Sample: PBMCs. DNA of the CDR3: TGTGCCAGCAGCTCGTTTGAGAATCCCTCGACTCTTTATGGCTACACCTTC. It is translated as CASSSFENPSTLYGYTF.